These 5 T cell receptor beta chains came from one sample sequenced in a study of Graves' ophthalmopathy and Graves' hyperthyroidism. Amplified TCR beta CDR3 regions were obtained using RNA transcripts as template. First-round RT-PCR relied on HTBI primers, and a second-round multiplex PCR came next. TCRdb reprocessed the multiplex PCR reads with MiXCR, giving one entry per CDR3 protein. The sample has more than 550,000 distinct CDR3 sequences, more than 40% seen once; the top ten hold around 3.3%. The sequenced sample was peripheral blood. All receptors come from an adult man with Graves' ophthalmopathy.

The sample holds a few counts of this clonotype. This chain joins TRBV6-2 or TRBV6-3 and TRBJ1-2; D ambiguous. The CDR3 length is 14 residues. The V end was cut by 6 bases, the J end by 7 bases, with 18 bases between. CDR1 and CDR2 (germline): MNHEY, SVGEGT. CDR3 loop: CASSRGYGDPGYTF. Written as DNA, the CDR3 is TGTGCCAGCAGCCGTGGTTACGGGGATCCTGGCTACACCTTC.

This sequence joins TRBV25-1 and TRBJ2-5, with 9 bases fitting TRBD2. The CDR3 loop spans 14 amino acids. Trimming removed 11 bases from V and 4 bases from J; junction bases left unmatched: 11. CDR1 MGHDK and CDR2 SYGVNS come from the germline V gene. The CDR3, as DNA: TGTGCCTCCAGGGCTAGCGGGAATGGAGAGACCCAGTACTTC. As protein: CASRASGNGETQYF. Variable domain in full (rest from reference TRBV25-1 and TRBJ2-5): EADIYQTPRYLVIGTGKKITLECSQTMGHDKMYWYQQDPGMELHLIHYSYGVNSTEKGDLSSESTVSRIRTEHFPLTLESARPSHTSQYLCASRASGNGETQYFGPGTRLLVL.

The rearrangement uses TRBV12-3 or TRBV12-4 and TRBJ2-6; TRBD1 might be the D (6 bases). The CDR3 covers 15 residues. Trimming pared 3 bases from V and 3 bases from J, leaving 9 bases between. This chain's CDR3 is CASSLDSYGANVLTF. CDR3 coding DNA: TGTGCCAGCAGTTTGGACAGCTATGGGGCCAACGTCCTGACTTTC.

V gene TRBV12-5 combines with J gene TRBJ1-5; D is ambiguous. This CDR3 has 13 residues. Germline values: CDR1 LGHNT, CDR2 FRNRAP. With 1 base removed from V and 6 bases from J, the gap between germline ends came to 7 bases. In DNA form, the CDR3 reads TGTGCTAGTGGTTTGGAGGGCGGTCAGCCCCAGCATTTT. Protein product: CASGLEGGQPQHF.

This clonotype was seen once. The DNA of the CDR3 is TGTGCCAGCAGGGACCTGGACAGGGGGGCATATAGCAATCAGCCCCAGCATTTT. Its translation: CASRDLDRGAYSNQPQHF. V and J are TRBV6-1 and TRBJ1-5, with 10 positions matching TRBD1. Looked up from germline, CDR1 is MNHNS and CDR2 is SASEGT. The V and J ends lost 6 bases and 0 bases, in that order; junction bases with no gene match: 11. The CDR3 is 18 residues long.